The 10 T cell receptor beta chains presented below share a single source sample, sequenced in a study of cytotoxic CD8 clonotypes in ibrutinib-treated CLL. Method: immunoSEQ multiplex PCR; TCRdb's copy keeps in-frame clones and lacks some. Of 150,000 to 200,000 clones in the sample, roughly 90% were seen once. The sample here was PBMCs, taken at disease progression, from a patient treated with ibrutinib. These receptors were collected from a human donor with chronic lymphocytic leukemia.

In its sample, this clone was seen once. Written as DNA, the CDR3 is TGTGCCAGCAGCGTAGGATGGAGGGCAGGGGGTAGCGGCTACACCTTC. This gives the protein CASSVGWRAGGSGYTF. This chain links TRBV9 with TRBJ1-2, with 7 bases matching TRBD1. This CDR3 contains 16 residues. Unmatched junction bases numbered 13, after V lost 0 bases and J lost 8 bases. Germline V gene sequence: CDR1 SGDLS, CDR2 YYNGEE.

This sequence joins TRBV9 and TRBJ1-1; no reliable D call. Germline CDR1 is SGDLS and CDR2 is YYNGEE. This CDR3 has 13 amino acids. The ends were cut back, 0 bases at V and 5 bases at J, with 8 bases in the middle. The CDR3 bases are TGTGCCAGCAGCGTAGTCCAGGAAACTGAAGCTTTCTTT. Its protein is CASSVVQETEAFF.

This rearrangement joins TRBV15 to TRBJ2-7; D perhaps matches TRBD1 (6 bases). V was shortened by 3 bases and J by 0 bases, with 12 bases between the two germline ends. The CDR3 is 15 residues long. Looked up from germline, CDR1 is LNHNV and CDR2 is YYDKDF (reference sequence). The DNA of the CDR3 is TGTGCCACCAGCAGGAGCACAGGGTACTCCTACGAGCAGTACTTC. It yields the protein CATSRSTGYSYEQYF.

The chain recombines TRBV27 with TRBJ2-7, with D perhaps given as TRBD1 or TRBD2 (5 bases each). Germline CDR1 is MNHEY and CDR2 is SMNVEV (reference sequence). This CDR3 spans 14 amino acids. The V end lost 1 base, the J end lost 2 bases, and 9 bases lay between the germline ends. The CDR3 DNA reads TGTGCCAGCAGTTTATTTGTGGGACCCTACGAGCAGTACTTC. Protein: CASSLFVGPYEQYF.

The V and J genes are TRBV6-1 and TRBJ1-1; D perhaps matches TRBD1 (5 bases). The CDR3 spans 14 residues. Germline V gene data show CDR1 as MNHNS and CDR2 as SASEGT. V lost 0 bases to trimming and J lost 7 bases, with 12 bases between them. As DNA, the CDR3 is TGTGCCAGCAGTGAAGCCGCGGGGGACCATGAAGCTTTCTTT. As protein: CASSEAAGDHEAFF.

The chain combines TRBV27 with TRBJ2-2; D is perhaps TRBD2 (5 bases). Germline lookup yields CDR1 MNHEY and CDR2 SMNVEV (reference sequence). This CDR3 region has 16 residues. Trimming stripped 7 bases from V and 5 bases from J, with 20 bases between. DNA for the CDR3: TGTGCCAGCAAAGATCACGAGCGGAGACGGACCGGGGAGCTGTTTTTT. It codes for CASKDHERRRTGELFF.

The chain carries TRBV5-1 and TRBJ1-2; D possibly corresponds to TRBD1 (6 bases). V gave up 5 bases and J gave up 2 bases, with 16 bases separating them. The length of the CDR3 is 15 residues. Germline-derived CDR1 and CDR2 are SGHRS and YFSETQ. This CDR3 reads CASRYGDTSNYGYTF. The CDR3 nucleotides read TGCGCCAGCAGGTATGGGGACACGTCGAACTATGGCTACACCTTC.

The V gene is TRBV5-1, the J gene TRBJ2-1, with TRBD2 matching 11 bases. Germline-derived CDR1 and CDR2 are SGHRS and YFSETQ. J was trimmed by 5 bases and V by 1 base; bases with no gene match: 2. This CDR3 contains 15 residues. Here the CDR3 reads CASSLLAGGNNEQFF. The CDR3 DNA sequence: TGCGCCAGCAGCTTGCTAGCGGGAGGTAACAATGAGCAGTTCTTC.

This clone was picked up one time. CDR3 sequence: CASSEPGLTSTGELFF. In DNA, the CDR3 is TGTGCCAGCAGCGAACCGGGACTGACAAGCACCGGGGAGCTGTTTTTT. The chain couples TRBV7-3 to TRBJ2-2; possibly TRBD2 for D (6 bases). The V and J ends lost 5 bases and 4 bases respectively, with 17 bases between them. In germline, CDR1 is SGHTA, CDR2 FQGTGA. This CDR3 spans 16 amino acids.

CDR3 in amino acids: CASSPRSRGTEAYEQYF. The CDR3 bases are TGTGCCAGCAGCCCAAGAAGTAGGGGGACTGAAGCCTACGAGCAGTACTTC. The chain is built from TRBV7-6 and TRBJ2-7; tentatively, D is TRBD1 or TRBD2 (6 bases each). CDR3 length equals 17 residues. The germline V gene has CDR1 SGHVS and CDR2 FNYEAQ. Trimming left V 5 bases short and J 2 bases short, with 22 bases between.